The entry that follows covers one T cell receptor (beta chain) sequence. Antigen unknown. The sample originates from a study of metastatic and nonmetastatic thyroid tumors. Study-level points and caveats: Malignant thyroid tumors reportedly had TCR beta diversity that was significantly higher than in benign nodules, in blood and tumor.

The CDR3 length is 13 residues. The germline V and J ends were trimmed by 3 bases and 7 bases, with 10 bases remaining between them. CDR1 is DFQATT, CDR2 SNEGSKA, per germline (reference sequence). TCRdb re-clonotyped the PCR reads via MiXCR. This table has 7,000 to 8,000 clones, around 28% appearing once. There were no patients who had received any treatment before thyroid surgery. The specimen sequenced was tumor tissue. The V and J genes are TRBV20-1 and TRBJ1-6; the D gene is possibly TRBD1 (5 bases). The receptor was derived from a male donor with papillary thyroid cancer or a benign thyroid nodule (not recorded which). Some clones in this sample may be carry-over from other donors' samples. The CDR3 region has the DNA TGCAGTGCTAGTTTAGGGGAAAATTCACCCCTCCACTTT. Protein product: CSASLGENSPLHF.